Presented here are 8 T cell receptor beta chains from one specimen sequenced in a study of shared clonotypes between healthy human individuals. The table came from immunoSEQ multiplex PCR; TCRdb's copy has only in-frame clones and leaves some out. Altogether millions of clones are present, around nine tenths being singletons, with the ten largest covering about 0.13%. Sequenced sample: naive CD4+ T cells sorted from blood. This sample's subset: CD45RA+ positively selected. The receptors come from a man aged 18 to 29 in good health.

CDR3 DNA sequence: TGTGCCAGCAGCACGTACAGGGGAAGCACAGATACGCAGTATTTT. It translates to CASSTYRGSTDTQYF. The rearrangement links TRBV7-9 to TRBJ2-3; TRBD1 matches at 7 bases. Germline values: CDR1 SEHNR, CDR2 FQNEAQ (reference sequence). J gave up 0 bases and V 5 bases, and 5 bases lay outside the gene matches. CDR3 length equals 15 residues.

This clone was counted a single time. The V and J genes are TRBV9 and TRBJ1-4; D perhaps matches TRBD1 (6 bases). CDR3 size: 14 residues. Germline assignment: CDR1 SGDLS and CDR2 YYNGEE. The V end lost 10 bases, the J end lost 4 bases, and 17 bases lay between the germline ends. The CDR3 nucleotides are TGTGCCTCTGCCAAGGGGGGTAGTAATGAAAAACTGTTTTTT. Protein product: CASAKGGSNEKLFF.

About this clone itself: Different DNA sequences within this sample yield the same CDR3. V usage is TRBV9 and J usage is TRBJ1-6; 7 bases line up with TRBD1. The CDR3 contains 15 residues. Germline V CDR1 and CDR2: SGDLS, YYNGEE. With 0 bases clipped from V and 10 bases from J, the junction kept 7 bases outside the gene matches. CDR3 protein: CASSVVGRGNSPLHF. The CDR3 DNA follows: TGTGCCAGCAGCGTAGTTGGCAGGGGGAACTCACCCCTCCACTTT.

This clone was seen a handful of times. The genes are TRBV2 and TRBJ1-1, with 8 bases matching TRBD1. The CDR3 loop spans 14 amino acids. Germline CDR1 is SNHLY and CDR2 is FYNNEI. V was pared by 3 bases and J by 4 bases, with 4 bases of the junction left unmatched. The CDR3 protein is CASSERTGTTEAFF. The CDR3 DNA follows: TGTGCCAGCAGTGAGAGGACAGGGACCACTGAAGCTTTCTTT. Looking up the rest from reference TRBV2 and TRBJ1-1 gives the full variable domain: EPEVTQTPSHQVTQMGQEVILRCVPISNHLYFYWYRQILGQKVEFLVSFYNNEISEKSEIFDDQFSVERPDGSNFTLKIRSTKLEDSAMYFCASSERTGTTEAFFGQGTRLTVV.

J is TRBJ2-7 and V is TRBV28, with 9 bases that match TRBD1. The germline gives CDR1 MDHEN, CDR2 SYDVKM. With V trimmed by 5 bases and J by 5 bases, 10 bases remained unmatched. This CDR3 contains 15 residues. The CDR3 region is CASSLGGTGRDEQYF. CDR3 DNA: TGTGCCAGCAGTCTGGGAGGGACAGGGAGGGACGAGCAGTACTTC.

The rearrangement links TRBV6-5 to TRBJ1-4, with TRBD1 matching 8 bases. In germline, CDR1 is MNHEY, CDR2 SVGAGI. This CDR3 spans 15 amino acids. With V trimmed by 0 bases and J by 9 bases, 6 bases remained unmatched. The CDR3 nucleotides are TGTGCCAGCAGTTACTCAACAGACAGGGGAAAAAAACTGTTTTTT. It encodes CASSYSTDRGKKLFF.

V is TRBV7-2 and J is TRBJ2-3; 8 bases fit TRBD2. CDR1 is SGHTA, CDR2 FQGNSA, per germline. V was pared by 1 base and J by 7 bases, with 16 bases of the junction left unmatched. This CDR3 contains 18 residues. In DNA form, the CDR3 reads TGTGCCAGCAGCTTAGGTGGTCTTAGCGGGGACCTTCGGAATACGCAGTATTTT. It translates to CASSLGGLSGDLRNTQYF.

The CDR3 coding sequence is TGCGCCAGCAGCCATGAGGCGGGGTTAAACATTCAGTACTTC. This gives the protein CASSHEAGLNIQYF. J is TRBJ2-4 and V is TRBV5-1; possibly TRBD2 for D (6 bases). The germline gives CDR1 SGHRS, CDR2 YFSETQ. There are 14 residues in the CDR3. V was pared by 4 bases and J by 6 bases, with 14 bases between. Combining the CDR3 with reference TRBV5-1 and TRBJ2-4 gives the whole variable domain KAGVTQTPRYLIKTRGQQVTLSCSPISGHRSVSWYQQTPGQGLQFLFEYFSETQRNKGNFPGRFSGRQFSNSRSEMNVSTLELGDSALYLCASSHEAGLNIQYFGAGTRLSVL.